This T cell receptor (beta chain) was identified in a study of blood T cell repertoires in COVID-19. About the study: There were acute and convalescent COVID-19 samples, and they came from the United States, Italy and Spain. Sample material is recorded as cDNA or gDNA derived from T cells, B-cell-depleted T cells, or PBMCs.

The CDR3 consists of 11 residues. Per the original data handling: The assay estimated nucleated cells by amplifying reference gene primers. Measured with immunoSEQ multiplex PCR; TCRdb has only the in-frame clones, and not every one. V and J calls plus clone size are reproduced from that table; the DNA served to infer D and trimming. The table has about 190,000 clones, 90% seen once. This TCR came from a man between 45 and 60 years old with acute or convalescent COVID-19. The chain recombines TRBV12-2 with TRBJ2-3; the D segment call TRBD2 is taken from the table without a DNA check. TRBV12-2 is a pseudogene locus. The sequenced sample consisted of peripheral blood. The CDR3 DNA follows: TGTGGCGGTCTGGGAGCAGATACGCAGTATTTT. It specifies CGGLGADTQYF.